The rows below give T cell receptor beta chains drawn from one sample of a study of blood T cell repertoires in COVID-19. Profiled with immunoSEQ multiplex PCR; TCRdb holds only in-frame clones, not every one. The data hold about 260,000 clones, with 88% observed a single time. The sample consisted of peripheral blood. Receptors originate from a woman between 65 and 79 years old with COVID-19, enrolled during active disease. The CDR3 runs from the conserved cysteine through the conserved F or W. Where a row states a size, it is once, few, many or the class of an expanded clone; other rows omit it.

CDR3	J	V	size
CASNGGGVGKQYF	TRBJ2-7	TRBV9	-
CSAGGDGNQPQHF	TRBJ1-5	TRBV29-1	-
CASSPQGRGVTGELFF	TRBJ2-2	TRBV19	-
CASSRLAGGSLEQYF	TRBJ2-7	TRBV19	-
CASSQAGGQDYEQYF	TRBJ2-7	TRBV3-1/TRBV3-2	-
CASSTGGSEEKLFF	TRBJ1-4	TRBV6-5	few
CASSLRGQDTGELFF	TRBJ2-2	TRBV27	-
CASSFAAGLTDTQYF	TRBJ2-3	TRBV5-4	-
CASSPFPGWDRLDNEQFF	TRBJ2-1	TRBV5-5	-
CASSLNWSEYSNQPQHF	TRBJ1-5	TRBV3-1/TRBV3-2	-
CASSLDGRGRDTQYF	TRBJ2-3	TRBV7-3	-
CASSGGLAGGADTQYF	TRBJ2-3	TRBV5-1	once
CSVGAPRDIQYF	TRBJ2-4	TRBV29-1	-
CASSFRAGIGELFF	TRBJ2-2	TRBV11-2	-
CASSTRLAGVSDTQYF	TRBJ2-3	TRBV19	-
CASSQANTEAFF	TRBJ1-1	TRBV6-5	-
CSVGVGTGGIYGYTF	TRBJ1-2	TRBV29-1	-
CSARTIWGYTF	TRBJ1-2	TRBV20-1	-
CASSDRGLDNEQFF	TRBJ2-1	TRBV19	-
CSVQSQYEQYF	TRBJ2-7	TRBV20-1	-
CASSYVDSPPGYEQYF	TRBJ2-7	TRBV6-2/TRBV6-3	-
CASSPGLAGFTDTQYF	TRBJ2-3	TRBV19	-
CASSPRGTRNEQYF	TRBJ2-7	TRBV16	-
CASSFGHSYEQYF	TRBJ2-7	TRBV7-3	-
CASSRSGLAGSYEQYF	TRBJ2-7	TRBV19	-
CASTGRTGGNYGYTF	TRBJ1-2	TRBV25-1	-
CASSPSGRALIAKNIQYF	TRBJ2-4	TRBV19	-
CASSPSGQRVEKLFF	TRBJ1-4	TRBV7-2	once
CASGGEGGSYEQYF	TRBJ2-7	TRBV28	-
CASSLMTSGSIGTDTQYF	TRBJ2-3	TRBV11-3	-
CASSLRPSEAFF	TRBJ1-1	TRBV7-9	-
CAWSVSGNQPQHF	TRBJ1-5	TRBV30	-
CASIEGAPNTEAFF	TRBJ1-1	TRBV6-5	-
CASSPRRELGQETQYF	TRBJ2-5	TRBV18	-
CASKREGTDTQYF	TRBJ2-3	TRBV5-1	-
CASSQTRQENSPLHF	TRBJ1-6	TRBV27	few
CASSRLTGGIGNQPQHF	TRBJ1-5	TRBV4-1	once
CASSAEKLETQYF	TRBJ2-5	TRBV5-1	-
CASSLGAPNEQFF	TRBJ2-1	TRBV7-3	-
CASSPAGGAHTGELFF	TRBJ2-2	TRBV28	few
CASRGQGGEQYF	TRBJ2-7	TRBV19	-
CASKPGANTGELFF	TRBJ2-2	TRBV19	few
CASSSAYEQYF	TRBJ2-7	TRBV12-3/TRBV12-4	few
CASSEGQVATNEKLFF	TRBJ1-4	TRBV9	-
CASSPFRGFRLSSGNTIYF	TRBJ1-3	TRBV9	-
CASSGWTGGLRGYTF	TRBJ1-2	TRBV6-5	-
CASSEPAGAADTQYF	TRBJ2-3	TRBV6-1	-
CASSTGTTVTEAFF	TRBJ1-1	TRBV6-6	-
CATSQGRSNQPQHF	TRBJ1-5	TRBV24-1	-
CAWSVRDKDSPLHF	TRBJ1-6	TRBV30	few
CASRTGLATDTQYF	TRBJ2-3	TRBV6-5	-
CASSLESFGNTIYF	TRBJ1-3	TRBV7-9	-
CASSEISGIGETQYF	TRBJ2-5	TRBV6-1	-
CSVEGLVTEAFF	TRBJ1-1	TRBV29-1	few
CASTVRQGISPLHF	TRBJ1-6	TRBV27	-
CASSPTGRANTGELFF	TRBJ2-2	TRBV3-1/TRBV3-2	-
CASSRDRASYEQYF	TRBJ2-7	TRBV5-4	-